This TCR beta chain derives from a study of long-term antiretroviral therapy in people with HIV (dated by TCRdb to 2022 to 2024). At the level of the whole study: Collection of the earliest samples took place about a decade ahead of the 2015 WHO recommendation for immediate ART, at a time when ART was typically delayed until CD4 counts fell. A retrospective serial study tested whether changes in peripheral blood TRB repertoire composition and diversity were associated with ART initiation and durable HIV suppression. A total of 150 to 200 cryopreserved PBMC samples came from a few dozen adults with confirmed HIV infection and were collected serially over a mean of roughly six years (range 1-12). Of the roughly 30 participants with HIV, ten to eleven were female. No cross-contamination during QIAcube processing was seen in test extractions of a monoclonal T-cell line run alongside about 33 polyclonal samples. Study-level results and caveats: CDR3 length ranges in HIV repertoires were narrower than in controls, and network structure suggested an antigen-experienced repertoire with only a slight naive shift after ART. Because PBMC availability was limited, only the TCR beta chain was sequenced, with no alpha chain pairing. Because pre-ART samples had limited cell numbers, unsorted PBMC were profiled rather than sorted CD4+ and CD8+ T cells. At every time point, the repertoire was dominated by expanded TRB clones first identified before ART initiation, although this dominance fluctuated and, in many PLHIV, declined after ART. Inferences about post-ART repertoire changes are limited because no data were available on ART adherence, viral resistance or therapy changes. Starting ART was linked to a significant rise in TRB diversity, yet even after long-term ART the diversity remained significantly lower than in transplant donor controls. The samples were dated from about 2004 to 2018, and the ART regimens that were used may be less effective than current ART regimens.

CDR1 MDHEN and CDR2 SYDVKM were looked up in the germline V gene. The CDR3 contains 14 residues, cysteine and phenylalanine counted. Just CDR3 DNA is preserved here, 42 bases in frame from base 1. The trim is 2 bases for V and 3 bases for J, with a gap of 11 bases between the germline ends. The immunoSEQ hsTCRB v3.0 assay was used at survey level resolution to sequence the TRB variable region. The target sequencing depth for TRB was about 40,000-55,000 T-cell genomes per sample. Pooled TRB libraries were sequenced on an Illumina MiSeq with a v3 150-cycle kit. The authors processed their data as follows. Repertoire analysis was run in R within a reproducible Nextflow workflow that covered QC, data transformation and analysis. LymphoSeq2, an R package for exploring AIRR-Seq data, was used to implement the custom analyses. Four samples that yielded fewer than 5000 total TRB sequences were excluded, so that 188 HIV repertoires were analyzed. Among the 180 or so HIV repertoires that were kept, 59 were collected before ART initiation and more than 120 were collected after ART initiation. Each repertoire was downsampled to 5000 TRB nucleotide sequences, and summary statistics were averaged across 100 downsampling iterations. The analysis kept only TRB sequences whose CDR3 regions were at least seven amino acids long. A Shannon entropy-derived clonality score and the Gini coefficient were used to measure diversity. In repertoire networks, the top 5000 CDR3 amino acid sequences were linked whenever an edit distance of one separated two sequences. Antigen specificity groups and MHC restriction were predicted for TRB CDR3 amino acid sequences with GLIPH2. Known CMV, EBV, HIV or tissue antigen associations were flagged by matching CDR3 amino acid sequences against VDJdb and McPAS-TCR. Pre-ART, post-ART and control groups were compared with Wilcoxon signed-rank tests and Holm-Bonferroni correction. The table comes from immuneACCESS by way of TCRdb, which keeps in-frame sequences with V and J called. Part of the clones is missing from these tables; in studies checked, under half for an unresolved V gene and the rest for unknown reasons. D and trimming come from the DNA, and the V and J calls and clone size come from that table. The sample records about 30,000 clones, just under 80% of which are singletons. The ten top clones hold about 9.3% of the sample.

Points on this clone: This receptor's antigen is unknown. No base qualities exist here, and no much larger clone lies one base off it.

Inclusion was restricted to participants for whom at least one PBMC sample before ART initiation and at least two post-ART samples were available. Treatment was received in the United States of America by all participants with HIV. Before DNA extraction, cryopreserved samples of roughly 0.9-11 million PBMC were thawed and washed. At the time of the earliest PBMC sample for each participant with HIV, ages ranged from roughly 23 to 60 years. Each participant contributed PBMC samples from 1-4 timepoints before ART initiation and 2-8 timepoints after ART initiation, with a median of 7 samples. For every participant, serial HIV viral load, CD4+ T-cell count, ART history and demographic data were obtained. Genomic DNA was extracted from unsorted PBMC with a Qiagen kit on a QIAcube, processed in batches of 12 samples.

This TCR derives from a man in his late teens or twenties with HIV. The rearranged chain carries TRBV28 and TRBJ2-7; the D gene is perhaps TRBD2, on 5 matching bases. Sequencing used unsorted PBMCs, obtained 1.5 years before starting antiretroviral therapy. The nucleotide sequence reads as follows: TGTGCCAGCAGTTTAAGTCCCGGAGGCTACGAGCAGTACTTC. Its amino acids are CASSLSPGGYEQYF.